The rows below give T cell receptor beta chains drawn from one sample of a study of technical replicates of blood from several donors. Sequencing was performed with immunoSEQ multiplex PCR; in TCRdb, only in-frame clones are kept and a portion is missing. The table records over 70,000 clones, 95% of them present only once. Material: T cells isolated from PBMCs. These receptors were collected from a human donor in good health. CDR3s include the opening cysteine and the closing phenylalanine or tryptophan. D genes are given only for firm matches. Rows give clone size only sometimes, using once, few, many, or a class for an expanded clone.

j_call clone_size d_call v_call cdr3_nt cdr3_aa
TRBJ2-1 . TRBD2 TRBV6-6 TGTGCCAGCTGGGTAGCGGGAGGGGGCTACAATGAGCAGTTCTTC CASWVAGGGYNEQFF
TRBJ2-2 once . TRBV28 TGTGCCGCGACCGGGGACTTCACCGGGGAGCTGTTTTTT CAATGDFTGELFF
TRBJ2-7 once . TRBV27 TGTGCCAGCAGTTTATATGAGGGCTACGAGCAGTACTTC CASSLYEGYEQYF
TRBJ1-2 . TRBD1 TRBV29-1 TGCAGCGGAGACAGGGAAGTTCGCTACACCTTC CSGDREVRYTF
TRBJ2-1 . . TRBV19 TGTGCCAGTAGTATGATGCTCCCCGGCTACAATGAGCAGTTCTTC CASSMMLPGYNEQFF
TRBJ1-3 . . TRBV5-6 TGTGCCAGCAGCTTTGTGGCTGTAAATGGAAACACCATATATTTT CASSFVAVNGNTIYF
TRBJ1-1 . . TRBV5-4 TGTGCCAGCAGCTTGTACAGTGAAGCTTTCTTT CASSLYSEAFF
TRBJ1-1 . TRBD1 TRBV2 TGTGCCATTAGGGGGACAGGGACTATTATGAACACTGAAGCTTTCTTT CAIRGTGTIMNTEAFF
TRBJ2-5 . . TRBV5-1 TGCGCCAGCAGCTTGGCAACAGGGACCCAAGAGACCCAGTACTTC CASSLATGTQETQYF
TRBJ2-7 . . TRBV20-1 TGCAGTGCTAGACAGGGCTACGAGCAGTACTTC CSARQGYEQYF
TRBJ2-3 once . TRBV19 TGTGCCAGTAGTCCTAGCACAGATACGCAGTATTTT CASSPSTDTQYF
TRBJ1-3 . . TRBV7-9 TGTGCCAGCAGCTTAGCCATTGGCAACACCATATATTTT CASSLAIGNTIYF
TRBJ2-7 . TRBD2 TRBV6-1 TGTGCCAGCAGTGAAGTCGGACTAGCGGGCTACGAGCAGTACTTC CASSEVGLAGYEQYF
TRBJ2-5 few TRBD1 TRBV6-5 TGTGCCAGCAGTTCCATGACAGGGCAGGAGACCCAGTACTTC CASSSMTGQETQYF
TRBJ2-2 . TRBD2 TRBV30 TGTGCCTGGAGCGATCTAGCGGGAGCCGGGAACTCCGGGGAGCTGTTTTTT CAWSDLAGAGNSGELFF
TRBJ2-7 . . TRBV5-4 TGTGCCAGCAGCTTGGGGACAGTCTTAACCTACGAGCAGTACTTC CASSLGTVLTYEQYF
TRBJ1-1 . TRBD1 TRBV28 TGTGCCAGCAGCCCCCCACAGGGGAAGGGGGCATTAATGAACACTGAAGCTTTCTTT CASSPPQGKGALMNTEAFF
TRBJ2-7 . TRBD2 TRBV7-2 TGTGCCAGCAGCTTAGATCTATGGCGGGAGGTTTCCTACGAGCAGTACTTC CASSLDLWREVSYEQYF
TRBJ2-3 . . TRBV27 TGTGCCAGCAGTTTATCCCAGGCTCTTAGTCAGTATTTT CASSLSQALSQYF
TRBJ2-3 . TRBD2 TRBV15 TGTGCCACCAGGCGGACTAGCGGAGGTCTATTTGGACCCACAGATACGCAGTATTTT CATRRTSGGLFGPTDTQYF
TRBJ2-7 . . TRBV28 TGTGCCAGCAGCGGTTACGAGCAGTACTTC CASSGYEQYF
TRBJ2-7 once TRBD2 TRBV19 TGTGCCAGTAGTACCGGACTAGTCTTCGAGCAGTACTTC CASSTGLVFEQYF
TRBJ1-2 . . TRBV4-3 TGCGCCAGCAGCCAGGGAGTAGGGCGTTTAACTGGAGGCTACACCTTC CASSQGVGRLTGGYTF
TRBJ2-3 . TRBD1 TRBV28 TGTGCCAGCAGTTCACCAGACAGGGGAGGAGATACGCAGTATTTT CASSSPDRGGDTQYF
TRBJ2-1 . . TRBV7-3 TGTGCCAGCAGCTTGGGACTCTACAATGAGCAGTTCTTC CASSLGLYNEQFF
TRBJ2-3 once TRBD2 TRBV14 TGTGCCAGCAGTCACTGGACTAGCGGAGCAGATACGCAGTATTTT CASSHWTSGADTQYF
TRBJ1-2 . TRBD1 TRBV6-5 TGTGCCAGCAGATTGGGACAGGCGAGCGGCTACACCTTC CASRLGQASGYTF
TRBJ1-1 . TRBD1 TRBV30 TGTGCCTGGAGGTCACCCGGGACAGGGTTAGCTGAAGCTTTCTTT CAWRSPGTGLAEAFF
TRBJ2-1 . . TRBV7-7 TGTGCCAGCAGTCCTCAGGGGTACAATGAGCAGTTCTTC CASSPQGYNEQFF
TRBJ1-3 . . TRBV6-5 TGTGCCAGCAGTCCAGGACAGAGCTCTGGAAACACCATATATTTT CASSPGQSSGNTIYF
TRBJ2-7 . TRBD2 TRBV5-6 TGTGCCAGCAGCTTGCTGCGGGAGAGCTCCTACGAGCAGTACTTC CASSLLRESSYEQYF
TRBJ1-5 . TRBD1 TRBV7-2 TGTGCCAGCAGCTTAGTCACAGGGGTAAGTCAGCCCCAGCATTTT CASSLVTGVSQPQHF
TRBJ1-2 . TRBD1 TRBV7-6 TGTGCCAGCAGCTATCAGGGGGCGCGCAACTATGGCTACACCTTC CASSYQGARNYGYTF